This TCR beta chain is from a study of shared clonotypes between healthy human individuals. Positively selected for CCR7, the CD45RO-negative cells used as naive CD8 cells excluded terminally differentiated effector memory CD45RA+ cells. This clone was detected only once. Sequencing used immunoSEQ multiplex PCR; TCRdb keeps in-frame clones, though not all of them. The data hold roughly 2.1 million clones, with approximately 94% observed a single time. CDR3 length equals 18 residues. V lost 4 bases, J lost 0 bases, and 22 bases lay in between. Germline assignment: CDR1 MGHRA and CDR2 YSYEKL. The sequenced sample consisted of naive CD8+ T cells from PBMCs. This sequence originates from a man younger than 35 in good health. Some clones in this sample may be carry-over from other donors' samples. The gene calls are TRBV4-1 and TRBJ2-7; a weak D match, TRBD2 (6 bases). The CDR3 loop is CASSLRDGVLAASYEQYF. The DNA for the CDR3 is TGCGCCAGCAGCCTGAGGGATGGGGTGTTAGCGGCCTCCTACGAGCAGTACTTC.